This T cell receptor beta chain was sequenced in a study of T cell responses to AZD1222 COVID-19 vaccine (dated by TCRdb to the early 2020s). For context, the study as a whole: TCR sequencing covered some 240 trial participants: 207 given two doses of AZD1222 and around 26 given two doses of MenACWY control vaccine. Enrollment into the trials was organized by age into subgroups of 18-55, 56-69 and 70-plus years, and those subgroups contained roughly 150, 30 and 60 TCR-sequenced participants, respectively. What the work shows at the level of the full study, not this receptor alone: A significant rise in spike-specific TCR breadth and depth was observed after two AZD1222 doses relative to day 0 and relative to MenACWY recipients. Because no day 14 peak-response samples were available, the repertoires could be characterized only after the peak T cell response. Participants were mostly white British and included more females than males, and it was suggested by the authors that clonal diversity may have been underestimated. Reportedly, close to half of the unique spike-specific TCRs recognized epitopes lying outside the regions that are mutated in the B.1.351 and B.1.1.7 variants. Conclusions about previously exposed vaccinees are limited, since just five to seven AZD1222 recipients were seropositive for SARS-CoV-2 at baseline. CD4 TCRs associated with the vaccine covered the entire spike protein, and the dominant responses were in regions 160-218 and 743-854. The 56-69-year group was small, and its depth increase did not reach significance, likely because of low power.

As regards this clone: Its recognized antigen is unknown. The sample holds no much larger clone one base away, and base qualities are not on file.

The CDR3 regions of human TCRbeta chains were subjected to immunosequencing. Per the original workflow: Repertoire TCRs were matched against a reference library of SARS-CoV-2-specific TCRs generated with the MIRA antigen-specificity platform. Breadth was defined as the fraction of unique TCRs that were SARS-CoV-2-associated. Depth was defined as the fraction of total T cells that were SARS-CoV-2-associated. Each spike-specific TCR was assigned to its reactive spike region and to a CD4 or CD8 class using the MIRA data. Log10-transformed breadth and depth values were compared by one-way ANOVA with Sidak's multiple comparisons tests. TCRdb limited this immuneACCESS table to in-frame rearrangements with V and J called. A share of clones is missing; checked studies link under half to unresolved V genes, and the rest is unexplained. V, J and clone size reflect that table, while D and trimming were determined from the DNA. In this sample the table shows some 120,000 clones, about 90% of which occur a single time. Of the sample, under 20% falls within the top ten clones.

The intended sense of this specimen's time point label: baseline before first vaccination. The treatment or condition label, as the study defines it: meningococcal conjugate vaccine given as trial control. Samples from vaccinated people were obtained from the UK trials COV001 and COV002, which included a single-blind randomized controlled phase 2/3 trial of AZD1222 (ChAdOx1 nCoV-19) in healthy adults. Trial participant PBMC samples were collected at day 0 and day 28 after the second dose for TCRbeta chain sequencing. Relative to germline, V is missing 4 bases and J is missing 8 bases, with 7 bases of the junction outside any gene match. Taken from cysteine to phenylalanine, the CDR3 has 14 residues. Only the CDR3 DNA stays, 42 bases, in frame from base 1. CDR1 and CDR2 (MNHEY, SMNVEV) derive from the germline V gene (reference sequence).

The chain was built from TRBV27 and TRBJ1-4; 7 junctional bases match TRBD1. The TCR was taken from an adult in good health. The material sequenced was peripheral blood, taken on day 0 of MenACWY control vaccination. The DNA reads as follows: TGTGCCAGCAGTTCCTTTACACAGGGGGAAAAACTGTTTTTT. Translated, it reads CASSSFTQGEKLFF.